These T cell receptor beta chains were read from a single sample in a study of identical twins. Via MiXCR, TCRdb re-called the 5' RACE reads, giving one row per CDR3 protein. The sample gives 300,000 or so distinct CDR3 sequences, just under 9.5% of which show up once; roughly 6.8% is in the top ten. The same data also contributed to another study, on yellow fever vaccine responses in identical twins.

The sequenced material came from CD8+ T cells sorted from blood. The receptor set was obtained from a woman aged 18-30 years in good health. Both conserved end residues are part of each CDR3. A D gene is named only where the DNA matches it firmly. Expanded clones get a size class; other rows say once, few or many, or leave the size out.

D	V	size	J	CDR3	DNA
.	TRBV2	few	TRBJ2-3	CASSGMSTDTQYF	TGTGCCAGCAGTGGGATGTCCACAGATACGCAGTATTTT
.	TRBV28	.	TRBJ1-2	CASSPQGYLGSYTF	TGTGCCAGCAGTCCACAGGGATACCTCGGGAGCTACACCTTC
TRBD2	TRBV11-1	many	TRBJ2-1	CASSGQETRTSGSFNEQFF	TGTGCCAGCAGCGGCCAGGAGACAAGGACTAGCGGGAGTTTCAATGAGCAGTTCTTC
.	TRBV29-1	many	TRBJ2-1	CSVFPILYNEQFF	TGCAGCGTTTTCCCGATCCTCTACAATGAGCAGTTCTTC
.	TRBV5-3	few	TRBJ2-5	CARVFRSPQQETQYF	TGTGCCAGGGTCTTTCGGTCCCCTCAACAAGAGACCCAGTACTTC
TRBD2	TRBV6-1	few	TRBJ2-1	CASTGLALDYNEQFF	TGTGCCAGCACCGGACTAGCACTAGACTACAATGAGCAGTTCTTC
.	TRBV5-4	few	TRBJ2-1	CASSPPKRFF	TGTGCCAGCAGCCCCCCAAAGCGGTTCTTC
TRBD1	TRBV7-9	.	TRBJ1-2	CASSGDRVQVNYGYTF	TGTGCCAGCAGCGGGGACAGGGTGCAGGTTAACTATGGCTACACCTTC
TRBD2	TRBV28	few	TRBJ2-7	CASRLGLAGGEQYF	TGTGCCAGCCGCCTGGGACTAGCGGGAGGTGAGCAGTACTTC
TRBD1	TRBV3-1	few	TRBJ2-7	CASSQDFPGTGSGEQYF	TGTGCCAGCAGCCAAGATTTCCCCGGGACAGGGAGTGGCGAGCAGTACTTC
.	TRBV27	many	TRBJ2-7	CASSLNSDSSYEQYF	TGTGCCAGCAGTTTAAATTCGGACAGCTCCTACGAGCAGTACTTC
.	TRBV11-2	.	TRBJ2-5	CASSLVWREETQYF	TGTGCCAGCAGCTTAGTATGGCGCGAAGAGACCCAGTACTTC
TRBD2	TRBV28	few	TRBJ2-7	CASSSLQLGLAGAMAGEQYF	TGTGCCAGCAGTTCACTTCAATTGGGACTAGCGGGAGCGATGGCGGGAGAGCAGTACTTC
TRBD2	TRBV4-3	.	TRBJ2-7	CASSDLRGGVHEQYF	TGCGCCAGCAGCGATCTTCGCGGGGGGGTCCACGAGCAGTACTTC
.	TRBV14	few	TRBJ2-2	CASSQVGLFTNTGELFF	TGTGCCAGCAGCCAAGTCGGACTGTTTACCAACACCGGGGAGCTGTTTTTT
TRBD1	TRBV11-2	few	TRBJ2-3	CASSNGQGFTDTQYF	TGTGCCAGCAGCAACGGACAGGGATTCACAGATACGCAGTATTTT
TRBD2	TRBV4-1	.	TRBJ2-3	CASSDIAGGTDTQYF	TGCGCCAGCAGTGATATAGCGGGAGGAACAGATACGCAGTATTTT
TRBD2	TRBV12-3/TRBV12-4	.	TRBJ2-7	CASSRWGGGEYEQYF	TGTGCCAGCAGCAGGTGGGGGGGGGGAGAGTACGAGCAGTACTTC
TRBD2	TRBV9	.	TRBJ2-3	CASSAGTSGGLSLVTDTQYF	TGTGCCAGCAGCGCCGGGACTAGCGGGGGGCTCTCTTTGGTCACAGATACGCAGTATTTT
.	TRBV7-9	many	TRBJ2-7	CASSSDSSYEQYF	TGTGCCAGCAGCTCAGATTCCTCCTACGAGCAGTACTTC
TRBD2	TRBV7-2	many	TRBJ2-3	CASSSGEGQVDTQYF	TGTGCCAGCAGCTCCGGGGAGGGGCAGGTTGATACGCAGTATTTT
.	TRBV20-1	.	TRBJ2-1	CSARFRGYNEQFF	TGCAGTGCTAGATTTCGGGGCTACAATGAGCAGTTCTTC
.	TRBV7-9	many	TRBJ2-5	CASSLESETQYF	TGCGCCAGCAGCTTGGAGTCAGAGACCCAGTACTTC
TRBD1	TRBV28	many	TRBJ2-3	CASRGTGVDTQYF	TGTGCCAGCAGAGGCACAGGGGTCGATACGCAGTATTTT
.	TRBV12-3/TRBV12-4	many	TRBJ2-1	CASSIRDRDNEQFF	TGTGCCAGCAGTATCCGGGACCGAGACAATGAGCAGTTCTTC
.	TRBV20-1	few	TRBJ2-5	CSAGAGDRETQYF	TGCAGTGCGGGCGCGGGAGACAGGGAGACCCAGTACTTC
.	TRBV6-2/TRBV6-3	few	TRBJ2-1	CASSFIRDPNNEQFF	TGTGCCAGCAGTTTCATCCGGGACCCCAACAATGAGCAGTTCTTC
TRBD1	TRBV9	once	TRBJ2-5	CASSPRQGAVETQYF	TGTGCCAGCAGCCCCAGACAGGGGGCAGTCGAGACCCAGTACTTC
.	TRBV30	once	TRBJ2-5	CAWSVTTHQETQYF	TGTGCCTGGAGTGTAACGACCCACCAAGAGACCCAGTACTTC
TRBD1	TRBV3-1	few	TRBJ1-2	CASSMRTGIDGYTF	TGTGCCAGCAGCATGAGGACAGGGATCGATGGCTACACCTTC
.	TRBV15	few	TRBJ2-5	CATTEQGQETQYF	TGTGCCACCACGGAGCAGGGACAAGAGACCCAGTACTTC
.	TRBV7-2	many	TRBJ1-4	CASSYRESTNEKLFF	TGTGCCAGCAGCTACAGGGAGAGTACTAATGAAAAACTGTTTTTT
.	TRBV6-2/TRBV6-3	few	TRBJ2-3	CASRALGSDTQYF	TGTGCCAGCCGGGCACTAGGTTCAGATACGCAGTATTTT
.	TRBV9	many	TRBJ2-1	CASSIGGAEVNEQFF	TGTGCCAGCAGCATAGGGGGGGCCGAGGTAAATGAGCAGTTCTTC
TRBD1	TRBV25-1	many	TRBJ1-1	CASSYRGEAFF	TGTGCCAGCAGTTACAGGGGTGAAGCTTTCTTT